This TCR beta chain appears in the sequencing data of a study of blood T cell repertoires in COVID-19 (TCRdb year 2020). Context from the whole study: The collaborator samples originated in the United States, Italy and Spain and spanned the acute and convalescent phases of COVID-19. The material from the prospective study consisted of cDNA or gDNA derived from T cells, B-cell-depleted T cells, or PBMCs. Deeply sampled blood TCRbeta repertoires from subjects exposed to, actively infected with, or recovered from COVID-19 were included in the dataset. The repertoires were released in a freely available public database meant as a resource for research on the immune response to SARS-CoV-2. The samples were drawn from two sources: the first 160 participants of the ongoing ImmuneRACE study, and 1,000 to 1,500 subjects contributed by 6 global collaborators. Sample metadata almost always included a de-identified subject ID, COVID-19 status, age in years and sex. Where available, HLA class I and class II types were taken from metadata supplied by the sample provider and were not determined by assay-based typing.

TCRbeta CDR3 regions were amplified from genomic DNA by means of the immunoSEQ Assay, a bias-controlled multiplex PCR. From the authors' description of their analysis: The number of nucleated cells in each sample was estimated from the amplification of reference gene primers within the assay. Sequence reads were collapsed and filtered to measure the absolute abundance of every unique TCRbeta CDR3 rearrangement. For each sample, productive Simpson clonality was calculated by taking the square root of Simpson's diversity index across productive rearrangements. TCRdb carries this immuneACCESS record with in-frame sequences only. Its versions omit some clonotypes, under half of them owing to an unresolved V gene in the studies checked, with the rest unexplained. The DNA was the basis for D and trimming; V, J and clone size are from that table. A total of 80,000 to 95,000 clones appear in this sample, approximately 77% of them only once. The leading ten clones occupy around 9.4% of the sample.

Worth noting for this clone: No cognate antigen has been identified for it. Base qualities are not recorded, but no much larger clone differs from it by a single base.

The V and J ends are trimmed by 5 bases and 4 bases, leaving 21 bases between them. CDR1 and CDR2 are read off the germline V gene (reference sequence) as SEHNR and FQNEAQ. Taken from cysteine to phenylalanine, the CDR3 has 17 residues. The entry retains the CDR3 DNA only, 51 bases that are in frame from base 1. Each collaborating institution followed its own protocols to collect whole blood in K2EDTA tubes. For TCRbeta analysis, collaborator samples were shipped as frozen whole blood, as isolated PBMCs, or as DNA extracted from either sample type. The investigation overall reported the following: How much clinical and demographic metadata was included differed by source and by participant, and the metadata was provided uncurated.

This sequence uses TRBV7-9 and TRBJ2-1; no D segment can be confidently identified. The clonotype was recovered from a woman older than 75 with acute or convalescent COVID-19. The sequenced sample was peripheral blood. The DNA sequence follows: TGTGCCAGCAGCCAACCCCTCGGTCAGCAGACTTACAATGAGCAGTTCTTC. This encodes CASSQPLGQQTYNEQFF.